This T cell receptor beta chain was documented in a study of beta chain features in type 1 diabetes. Whole-study findings and limits: A greater similarity of naive, central memory and Treg TCRB repertoires was seen among patients than among healthy donors.

Trimming took 7 bases from V and 4 from J; bases not matched to a gene: 8. Germline V gene sequence: CDR1 SGHTA, CDR2 FQGNSA. The length of the CDR3 is 14 residues. Expressed TCRB transcripts were sequenced after all isolated RNA was converted to cDNA. Each sample of naive, central memory or regulatory T cells had, on average, about 3.57 million reads. TCRdb's table, derived via immunoSEQ multiplex PCR, lists solely in-frame clones and lacks some. The sample contains under 300,000 clones, 25% to 30% of which appear only once. A remark on this clone: Its specificity is not known.

It was via CD45RO/CCR7/CD25/CD127/CD95/CD27 that CD4+ naive, central memory, regulatory and stem cell-like memory cells were sorted. The sample consisted of central memory CD4+ T cells from blood. The V gene is TRBV7-2, the J gene TRBJ2-7, with TRBD1 identical over 9 bases. This receptor was taken from a man aged 25 to 40 in good health. Here the CDR3 reads CASNQQGAGYEQYF. The CDR3 nucleotides read TGTGCCAGCAACCAACAGGGGGCTGGGTACGAGCAGTACTTC.